The 29 T cell receptor beta chains below come from one sample, sequenced in a study of T cell responses to AZD1222 COVID-19 vaccine. The method was immunoSEQ multiplex PCR; TCRdb's version includes in-frame clones alone and lacks a portion of them. The repertoire holds 150,000 to 200,000 clones, with around 94% as singletons. The sequencing used peripheral blood, collected 28 days after the second dose of the MenACWY control vaccine. The source of these receptors is an adult who received the MenACWY meningococcal vaccine as a control.

This chain joins TRBV3-1 (or the pseudogene TRBV3-2) and TRBJ2-1, with 9 bases lining up with TRBD2. The CDR3 has 13 residues. With V trimmed by 4 bases and J by 7 bases, 2 bases remained unmatched. Germline V gene sequence: CDR1 LGHDT, CDR2 YNNKEL (reference sequence). Here the CDR3 DNA reads TGTGCCAGCAGCCTAGCGGGAGTTAATGAGCAGTTCTTC. Protein product: CASSLAGVNEQFF.

In DNA, the CDR3 is TGTGCCAGCAGTTACGGGGCCCCAGGGCGCGAGCAGTACTTC. Amino acids: CASSYGAPGREQYF. The V call is TRBV6-2 or TRBV6-3, the J call TRBJ2-7; perhaps TRBD1 as D (5 bases). The CDR3 contains 14 residues. Germline V gives CDR1 MNHEY, CDR2 SVGEGT. Trimming cost V 2 bases and J 6 bases, with 14 bases left between them.

The chain has TRBV27 and TRBJ1-5, with a tentative D call TRBD1 (5 bases). The CDR3 runs 13 residues. V lost 3 bases and J lost 7, with 10 bases in between. CDR1 is MNHEY, CDR2 SMNVEV, per germline (reference sequence). The CDR3 reads CASSLGGTQPQHF. The CDR3 region has the DNA TGTGCCAGCAGTTTGGGGGGGACGCAGCCCCAGCATTTT.

The chain joins TRBV9 to TRBJ1-1; a possible D gene is TRBD1 (5 bases). Germline V gene lookup returns CDR1 SGDLS and CDR2 YYNGEE. The CDR3 has 15 residues. Trimming removed 0 bases at V and 5 bases at J, with 14 bases between. CDR3 region: CASSVAQGRGTEAFF. CDR3 in DNA: TGTGCCAGCAGCGTAGCGCAGGGAAGAGGGACTGAAGCTTTCTTT.

The chain uses TRBV28 and TRBJ2-7; D remains unclear. The CDR3 is 16 residues long. Germline CDR1 MDHEN, CDR2 SYDVKM. The germline V and J ends were trimmed by 1 base and 0 bases, with 13 bases remaining between them. The CDR3 DNA is TGTGCCAGCAGTTTATCCCTGGACGGAACCTCCTACGAGCAGTACTTC. Translation gives CASSLSLDGTSYEQYF.

The DNA of the CDR3 is TGCGCCAGCAGTGGGACAGGGGCCCTCCGCTACGAGCAGTACTTC. The encoded protein is CASSGTGALRYEQYF. The rearrangement links TRBV10-2 to TRBJ2-7; 9 positions agree with TRBD1. With 4 bases clipped from V and 3 bases from J, the junction kept 7 bases outside the gene matches. The CDR3 is 15 residues long. Germline CDR1 and CDR2: WSHSY and SAAADI.

The rearrangement joins TRBV6-2 or TRBV6-3 to TRBJ1-1, with a tentative D call TRBD1 (5 bases). The V gene's germline CDR1 is MNHEY and CDR2 SVGEGT. The V and J ends lost 0 bases and 6 bases respectively, with 11 bases between them. The CDR3 totals 14 residues. The CDR3 DNA sequence: TGTGCCAGCAGTTACTCGGAGGGGAGAGCTGAAGCTTTCTTT. It is translated as CASSYSEGRAEAFF.

The chain joins TRBV19 to TRBJ2-2; 9 bases map to TRBD1. This CDR3 region has 16 residues. Germline CDR1 reads LNHDA; CDR2 reads SQIVND (reference sequence). The J segment lost 5 bases and the V segment lost 5 bases, leaving 9 bases of the junction unmatched. The CDR3 is CASSPPGTGWTGELFF. In DNA form, the CDR3 reads TGTGCCAGTAGTCCCCCCGGGACAGGGTGGACCGGGGAGCTGTTTTTT.

Notes on this clone: The junction departs from the called germline gene at one end, perhaps through a read error. This chain uses TRBV6-5 with TRBJ1-4, with D maybe TRBD1 (5 bases). The germline CDR1 and CDR2 sequences are MNHEY and SVGAGI. CDR3 length: 15 residues. The CDR3 DNA reads as TGTGCCAGCAGTGACTCCGGGACCGCGCATGAAAAACTGTTTTTT. This translates into CASSDSGTAHEKLFF.

The chain recombines TRBV9 with TRBJ1-1, with D unresolved. Trimming left V 4 bases short and J 1 base short, with 8 bases between. The CDR3 is 13 residues long. Germline assignment: CDR1 SGDLS and CDR2 YYNGEE. The CDR3 protein is CASSFGENTEAFF. The DNA for the CDR3 is TGTGCCAGCAGCTTCGGGGAGAACACTGAAGCTTTCTTT.

This chain connects TRBV7-8 to TRBJ1-1, with D possibly matching TRBD1 (5 bases). There are 15 residues in the CDR3. V dropped 0 bases and J dropped 1 base, with 9 bases sitting between them. Per germline, CDR1 SGHVS and CDR2 FQNEAQ. The chain's CDR3 is CASSLASGPNTEAFF. DNA of the CDR3: TGTGCCAGCAGCTTAGCCTCAGGGCCGAACACTGAAGCTTTCTTT.

The chain combines TRBV28 with TRBJ2-2, with unresolved D. The CDR3 runs to 13 residues. Trimming stripped 3 bases from V and 7 bases from J, with 9 bases between. Germline CDR1 MDHEN, CDR2 SYDVKM. The chain's CDR3 is CASSFRANGELFF. The CDR3 DNA is TGTGCCAGCAGTTTCCGGGCGAACGGGGAGCTGTTTTTT.

The rearrangement uses TRBV5-1 and TRBJ1-2; 10 bases fit TRBD1. The CDR3 extends over 15 amino acids. With 0 bases clipped from V and 2 bases from J, the junction kept 1 base outside the gene matches. Looked up from germline, CDR1 is SGHRS and CDR2 is YFSETQ. The DNA of the CDR3 is TGCGCCAGCAGCTTGGGGACAGGGGGAAACTATGGCTACACCTTC. This sequence encodes CASSLGTGGNYGYTF.

The V gene is TRBV12-3 or TRBV12-4, the J gene TRBJ1-2; D is ambiguous. The CDR3 has 11 residues. V lost 11 bases and J lost 6, with 13 bases in between. The CDR3 spells CASSRADGYTF. For the CDR3, the DNA is TGTGCCTCTTCCCGAGCCGATGGCTACACCTTC.

The rearrangement uses TRBV14 and TRBJ2-1; D uncertain. Germline V gives CDR1 SGHDN, CDR2 FVKESK. The V and J ends lost 0 bases and 0 bases respectively, with 9 bases between them. The CDR3 is 16 amino acids. The CDR3 DNA reads TGTGCCAGCAGCCAAGAGCGACAAAGCTCCTACAATGAGCAGTTCTTC. It specifies CASSQERQSSYNEQFF.

CDR3 sequence: CASSLNSRIMNTEAFF. The CDR3 region has the DNA TGTGCCAGCAGCTTAAATTCCAGGATTATGAACACTGAAGCTTTCTTT. The chain employs TRBV11-2 and TRBJ1-1, with D unclear. The V gene lost 2 bases and the J gene lost 0 bases, with 13 bases spanning the gap. Germline V gives CDR1 SGHAT, CDR2 FQNNGV. The CDR3 covers 16 residues.

The rearrangement uses TRBV10-3 and TRBJ2-7; D possibly corresponds to TRBD1 (7 bases). Trimming removed 7 bases from V and 2 bases from J, with 12 bases in between. This CDR3 is built from 13 residues. Looked up from germline, CDR1 is ENHRY and CDR2 is SYGVKD. Here the CDR3 DNA reads TGTGCCATCACGGGGGACAGCCCCTACGAGCAGTACTTC. The encoded protein is CAITGDSPYEQYF.

The rearrangement joins TRBV5-6 to TRBJ2-7; D is possibly TRBD1 (6 bases). Trimming removed 4 bases from V and 6 bases from J, with 17 bases in between. This CDR3 spans 14 amino acids. Germline CDR1 SGHDT, CDR2 YYEEEE. The CDR3 bases are TGTGCCAGCAGCCTCACAGGGCGCCCTGGCGAGCAGTACTTC. Protein: CASSLTGRPGEQYF.

The rearrangement uses TRBV3-1 (or the pseudogene TRBV3-2) and TRBJ2-2, with TRBD2 matching over 9 bases. The V segment lost 4 bases and the J segment 6 bases; nucleotides outside the gene matches: 0. Germline V lookup: CDR1 LGHDT, CDR2 YNNKEL (reference sequence). CDR3 length: 13 amino acids. The CDR3 region is CASSLAGAGELFF. The CDR3 DNA follows: TGTGCCAGCAGCCTAGCGGGAGCCGGGGAGCTGTTTTTT.

V is TRBV7-3 and J is TRBJ1-1, with a possible D match to TRBD1 (5 bases). Looked up from germline, CDR1 is SGHTA and CDR2 is FQGTGA. V was clipped by 6 bases and J by 2 bases, with 10 bases between them. CDR3 length: 13 residues. The CDR3 is CASRVDINTEAFF. In DNA, the CDR3 is TGTGCCAGCAGGGTGGACATTAACACTGAAGCTTTCTTT.

The rearrangement links TRBV10-3 to TRBJ2-5; the D is unclear. The V end was cut by 11 bases, the J end by 1 base, with 8 bases between. CDR1 and CDR2 (germline): ENHRY, SYGVKD. The CDR3 has 11 amino acids. CDR3 loop: CASGAQETQYF. CDR3 in DNA: TGTGCCTCAGGAGCCCAAGAGACCCAGTACTTC.

The chain links TRBV3-1 (or the pseudogene TRBV3-2) to TRBJ2-5; D not certain. Trimming left V 3 bases short and J 0 bases short, with 8 bases between. CDR1 and CDR2 (germline): LGHDT, YNNKEL (reference sequence). The CDR3 has 14 residues. The CDR3 DNA follows: TGTGCCAGCAGCCACTACAGCTACCAAGAGACCCAGTACTTC. Amino acid sequence: CASSHYSYQETQYF.

The V and J genes are TRBV5-1 and TRBJ1-5; no definite D call. CDR3 length: 13 amino acids. The V and J ends lost 5 bases and 1 base respectively, with 7 bases between them. The V gene's germline CDR1 is SGHRS and CDR2 YFSETQ. The CDR3 is CASRVDSNQPQHF. DNA for the CDR3: TGCGCCAGCAGGGTTGACAGCAATCAGCCCCAGCATTTT. The whole variable domain, filled in from reference TRBV5-1 and TRBJ1-5, reads KAGVTQTPRYLIKTRGQQVTLSCSPISGHRSVSWYQQTPGQGLQFLFEYFSETQRNKGNFPGRFSGRQFSNSRSEMNVSTLELGDSALYLCASRVDSNQPQHFGDGTRLSIL.

The chain uses TRBV15 and TRBJ2-1; 8 bases align to TRBD2. This CDR3 region has 15 residues. Unmatched junction bases numbered 5, after V lost 5 bases and J lost 2 bases. Looked up from germline, CDR1 is LNHNV and CDR2 is YYDKDF (reference sequence). Here the CDR3 DNA reads TGTGCCACCAGCCTTTATAGCGGGGCCTACAATGAGCAGTTCTTC. Protein product: CATSLYSGAYNEQFF.

The rearrangement links TRBV5-6 to TRBJ2-1; 8 bases align to TRBD2. Germline V gene lookup returns CDR1 SGHDT and CDR2 YYEEEE. The CDR3 totals 15 residues. The V gene end was trimmed by 2 bases and the J gene end by 5 bases; junction bases not matched to a gene: 6. The DNA for the CDR3 is TGTGCCAGCAGCTTCGGACTAGCTAGTAACAATGAGCAGTTCTTC. Translated: CASSFGLASNNEQFF.

The V gene is TRBV18, the J gene TRBJ1-1; possibly TRBD1 for D (6 bases). Germline V CDR1 and CDR2: KGHSH, LQKENI. This CDR3 comprises 14 residues. Trimming removed 5 bases at V and 6 bases at J, with 16 bases between. CDR3 sequence: CASSSDRRGPEAFF. CDR3 nucleotides: TGTGCCAGCTCATCGGACAGACGGGGCCCTGAAGCTTTCTTT. Full variable domain (outside the CDR3, taken from reference TRBV18 and TRBJ1-1): NAGVMQNPRHLVRRRGQEARLRCSPMKGHSHVYWYRQLPEEGLKFMVYLQKENIIDESGMPKERFSAEFPKEGPSILRIQQVVRGDSAAYFCASSSDRRGPEAFFGQGTRLTVV.

The rearrangement joins TRBV5-1 to TRBJ1-2; TRBD1 matches 8 bases. Germline V CDR1 and CDR2: SGHRS, YFSETQ. After removal of 3 bases from V and 0 bases from J, the junction contained 1 base not matched to a gene. This CDR3 has 14 residues. CDR3 DNA sequence: TGCGCCAGCAGCTGGACAGGGCCTAACTATGGCTACACCTTC. This codes for CASSWTGPNYGYTF. Full variable domain (remainder filled in from reference TRBV5-1 and TRBJ1-2): KAGVTQTPRYLIKTRGQQVTLSCSPISGHRSVSWYQQTPGQGLQFLFEYFSETQRNKGNFPGRFSGRQFSNSRSEMNVSTLELGDSALYLCASSWTGPNYGYTFGSGTRLTVV.

V usage is TRBV6-4 and J usage is TRBJ1-2; maybe TRBD1 (5 bases). There are 14 residues in the CDR3. Looked up from germline, CDR1 is MRHNA and CDR2 is SNTAGT. V lost 7 bases and J lost 7, with 19 bases in between. The CDR3 nucleotides read TGTGCCAGCACCCCAAACGGGGGGAGCGGTGGCTACACCTTC. It encodes CASTPNGGSGGYTF.

The V gene is TRBV7-9, the J gene TRBJ2-2; D gene uncertain. Germline loops: CDR1 SEHNR, CDR2 FQNEAQ (reference sequence). Trimming left V 6 bases short and J 3 bases short, with 11 bases between. The CDR3 sequence is 14 residues long. Written as DNA, the CDR3 is TGTGCCAGCAGTTCGGTGTCCTACACCGGGGAGCTGTTTTTT. Its translation is CASSSVSYTGELFF. The variable domain in full, completed from reference TRBV7-9 and TRBJ2-2, reads DTGVSQNPRHKITKRGQNVTFRCDPISEHNRLYWYRQTLGQGPEFLTYFQNEAQLEKSRLLSDRFSAERPKGSFSTLEIQRTEQGDSAMYLCASSSVSYTGELFFGEGSRLTVL.